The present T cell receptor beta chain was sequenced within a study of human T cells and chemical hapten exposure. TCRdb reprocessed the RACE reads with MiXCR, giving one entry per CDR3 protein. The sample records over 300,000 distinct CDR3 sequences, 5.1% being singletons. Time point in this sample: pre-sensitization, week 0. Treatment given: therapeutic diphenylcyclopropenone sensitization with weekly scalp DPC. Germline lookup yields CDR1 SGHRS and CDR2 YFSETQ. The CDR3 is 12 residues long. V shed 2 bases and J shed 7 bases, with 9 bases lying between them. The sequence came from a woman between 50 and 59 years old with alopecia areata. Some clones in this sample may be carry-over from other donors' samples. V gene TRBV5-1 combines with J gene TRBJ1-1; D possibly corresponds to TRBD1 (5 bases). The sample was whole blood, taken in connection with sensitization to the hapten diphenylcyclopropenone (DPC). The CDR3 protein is CASSFTDSEAFF. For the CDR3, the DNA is TGCGCCAGCAGCTTCACAGACAGTGAAGCTTTCTTT.